The 18 T cell receptor beta chains presented below share a single source sample, sequenced in a study of control samples from healthy donors and cancer patients (TCRdb year 2020). The library was produced with the immunoSEQ multiplex PCR assay. This immuneACCESS table, as held by TCRdb, lists in-frame sequences with V and J called but not all clones. Of the missing ones, under half trace to an unresolved V gene in checked studies; the others have no known cause. The sample table holds 150,000 to 200,000 clones. The top ten clones comprise roughly 2.2% of the sample. Sequencing was done on a sample of blood. These receptors all stem from a woman between 25 and 40 years old in good health.

V and J are TRBV6-5 and TRBJ1-1; D may be TRBD1 (5 bases). The CDR3 covers 14 residues. Trimming left V 7 bases short and J 6 bases short, with 18 bases between. CDR1 and CDR2 (germline): MNHEY, SVGAGI. CDR3 sequence reads: CASTLAPGLAEAFF. CDR3 coding DNA: TGTGCCAGCACCCTCGCCCCAGGGCTAGCTGAAGCTTTCTTT.

This CDR3 reads CASSLDREKLFF. CDR3 coding DNA: TGCGCCAGCAGCTTGGACCGTGAAAAACTGTTTTTT. The chain combines TRBV5-1 with TRBJ1-4; no clear D. V was clipped by 0 bases and J by 7 bases, with 4 bases between them. The germline CDR1 and CDR2 sequences are SGHRS and YFSETQ. This CDR3 region has 12 residues.

The V call is TRBV5-1, the J call TRBJ2-3; the D gene is possibly TRBD1 (6 bases). This CDR3 has 15 residues. Trimming took 2 bases from V and 2 from J, leaving 12 bases between them. The germline CDR1 and CDR2 sequences are SGHRS and YFSETQ. CDR3 in amino acids: CASSLRDTLTDTQYF. The CDR3 nucleotides read TGCGCCAGCAGCTTAAGGGACACCCTCACAGATACGCAGTATTTT.

The chain carries TRBV5-5 and TRBJ2-7, with D tentatively TRBD1 (6 bases). Trimming removed 5 bases from V and 0 bases from J, with 18 bases in between. Germline V lookup: CDR1 SGHKS, CDR2 YYEKEE (reference sequence). The CDR3 totals 16 residues. CDR3 region: CASSRDTVTSSYEQYF. As DNA, the CDR3 is TGTGCCAGCAGTCGGGACACAGTGACGAGCTCCTACGAGCAGTACTTC.

The chain employs TRBV29-1 and TRBJ2-1; 11 nucleotides align to TRBD2. The length of the CDR3 is 15 residues. V was pared by 7 bases and J by 7 bases, with 12 bases of the junction left unmatched. Looked up from germline, CDR1 is SQVTM and CDR2 is ANQGSEA. CDR3 amino acids: CSALAGGLRVNEQFF. In nucleotides, the CDR3 is TGCAGCGCTCTAGCGGGGGGACTGAGGGTGAATGAGCAGTTCTTC.

This chain links TRBV7-3 with TRBJ2-1; tentative D call: TRBD1 (5 bases). Germline lookup yields CDR1 SGHTA and CDR2 FQGTGA. The CDR3 has 16 amino acids. With 2 bases removed from V and 4 bases from J, the gap between germline ends came to 15 bases. CDR3 in DNA: TGTGCCAGCAGCTTAGGGGCCAGCCGAATTTACAATGAGCAGTTCTTC. This translates into CASSLGASRIYNEQFF.

The V call is TRBV27, the J call TRBJ2-3; D is uncertain. The CDR3 is 15 residues long. Germline CDR1 is MNHEY and CDR2 is SMNVEV (reference sequence). V was shortened by 2 bases and J by 0 bases, with 9 bases between the two germline ends. The CDR3 region has the DNA TGTGCCAGCAGTTTAGAACTCTTTAGCACAGATACGCAGTATTTT. Its translation is CASSLELFSTDTQYF.

The rearrangement joins TRBV10-3 to TRBJ1-2, with 11 nucleotides matching TRBD1. Germline V gene data show CDR1 as ENHRY and CDR2 as SYGVKD. Unmatched junction bases numbered 11, after V lost 0 bases and J lost 8 bases. CDR3 length equals 17 residues. This CDR3 reads CAISESRGQGVTRGYTF. The CDR3 DNA is TGTGCCATCAGTGAGTCAAGGGGACAGGGGGTAACGAGGGGCTACACCTTC.

The chain joins TRBV2 to TRBJ1-1, with TRBD1 matching over 7 bases. V lost 7 bases to trimming and J lost 4 bases; unmatched junction nucleotides: 6. Germline-derived CDR1 and CDR2 are SNHLY and FYNNEI. The CDR3 has 13 amino acids. The CDR3 region has the DNA TGTGCCAGCATGGTGGAGGGGGCCACTGAAGCTTTCTTT. The encoded protein is CASMVEGATEAFF.

The chain uses TRBV7-2 and TRBJ2-1, with a tentative D call TRBD1 (5 bases). The CDR3 runs to 15 residues. Trimming shortened V by 2 bases and J by 12 bases, and 20 bases separated the two germline ends. Germline assignment: CDR1 SGHTA and CDR2 FQGNSA. CDR3: CASSLRPRNERGQFF. The CDR3 DNA is TGTGCCAGCAGCTTACGTCCTAGGAACGAAAGGGGGCAGTTCTTC. Filled out from reference TRBV7-2 and TRBJ2-1, the complete variable domain reads GAGVSQSPSNKVTEKGKDVELRCDPISGHTALYWYRQSLGQGLEFLIYFQGNSAPDKSGLPSDRFSAERTGGSVSTLTIQRTQQEDSAVYLCASSLRPRNERGQFFGPGTRLTVL.

The chain recombines TRBV18 with TRBJ2-7; tentatively, D is TRBD1 (5 bases). Germline assignment: CDR1 KGHSH and CDR2 LQKENI. V lost 2 bases and J lost 1, with 12 bases in between. The CDR3 covers 15 residues. CDR3 bases: TGTGCCAGCTCACCATCGACAGCGTTATCCTACGAGCAGTACTTC. Translated: CASSPSTALSYEQYF.

The CDR3 loop reads CATAMNTEAFF. CDR3 nucleotides: TGTGCCACCGCAATGAACACTGAAGCTTTCTTT. This rearrangement joins TRBV28 to TRBJ1-1; D not resolved. Per the germline V gene, CDR1 is MDHEN and CDR2 is SYDVKM. The CDR3 runs 11 residues. The V gene lost 10 bases and the J gene lost 0 bases, with 6 bases spanning the gap.

This rearrangement joins TRBV19 to TRBJ2-7; D call uncertain. The CDR3 runs to 14 residues. Germline values: CDR1 LNHDA, CDR2 SQIVND (reference sequence). Trimming cost V 5 bases and J 3 bases, with 14 bases left between them. CDR3 loop: CASSVNKAGYEQYF. CDR3 sequence (DNA): TGTGCCAGTAGTGTCAACAAGGCAGGCTACGAGCAGTACTTC.

The chain combines TRBV4-2 with TRBJ2-1; 8 nucleotides agree with TRBD2. This CDR3 contains 15 residues. V gave up 1 base and J gave up 8 bases; unmatched junction bases: 7. In germline, CDR1 is LGHNA, CDR2 YNFKEQ. CDR3 amino acids: CASSQVRGGKDEQFF. CDR3 nucleotides: TGTGCCAGCAGCCAAGTTCGGGGGGGTAAGGATGAGCAGTTCTTC.

The chain links TRBV19 to TRBJ2-7, with 11 bases lining up with TRBD2. V shed 4 bases and J 0 bases; nucleotides not matched to a gene: 5. The germline V gene has CDR1 LNHDA and CDR2 SQIVND (reference sequence). The CDR3 loop spans 16 amino acids. CDR3 region: CASSTTSGVSSYEQYF. CDR3 sequence (DNA): TGTGCCAGTAGTACGACTAGCGGGGTTTCCTCCTACGAGCAGTACTTC.

The CDR3 here is CASSLDRSGYGYTF. In nucleotides, the CDR3 is TGTGCCAGCAGTTTGGACAGGTCGGGCTATGGCTACACCTTC. V and J are TRBV6-5 and TRBJ1-2; 7 bases match TRBD1. CDR1 and CDR2 from the germline V gene are MNHEY and SVGAGI. This CDR3 spans 14 amino acids. Unmatched junction bases numbered 6, after V lost 4 bases and J lost 4 bases.

This chain connects TRBV28 to TRBJ1-2, with a weak D call TRBD1 (6 bases). Germline V lookup: CDR1 MDHEN, CDR2 SYDVKM. The CDR3 totals 15 residues. Trimming pared 6 bases from V and 8 bases from J, leaving 22 bases between. CDR3 loop: CASSLGGHPLGGYTF. CDR3 sequence (DNA): TGTGCCAGCAGCTTGGGGGGACACCCTTTAGGGGGCTACACCTTC.

This chain uses TRBV9 with TRBJ2-7; 9 positions match TRBD2. CDR1 is SGDLS and CDR2 is YYNGEE in the germline V gene. The CDR3 is 15 residues long. Trimming cost V 0 bases and J 5 bases; bases outside gene matches: 6. CDR3 loop: CASSVDGAGGDEQYF. The CDR3 DNA follows: TGTGCCAGCAGCGTAGATGGAGCGGGGGGCGACGAGCAGTACTTC.